This TCR beta chain derives from a study of blood T cells in healthy people across ages. With a J-beta primer mix and a sample-barcoded 5' primer, a second PCR ran about 7 to 12 cycles. Each TCR beta cDNA got a 12-nucleotide random molecular identifier. Each CDR3 protein gets one entry after TCRdb re-called the 5' RACE reads with MiXCR. The table lists about 1,400,000 distinct CDR3 sequences, approximately 59% of them singletons, with approximately 7% in the top ten. There are a few counts of this clonotype. Peripheral blood from each donor was collected in a volume of 9.5 to 10 milliliters. Trimming took off 4 bases at V and 0 bases at J, with 9 bases between the two ends. The germline gives CDR1 SGHRS, CDR2 YFSETQ. CDR3 size: 14 residues.

The chain has TRBV5-1 and TRBJ2-3; TRBD1 or TRBD2 may be the D gene (5 bases each). The sequencing input was blood. This clonotype was obtained from a man aged 18 to 29 in good health. The CDR3 sequence is CASSGGISTDTQYF. In DNA form, the CDR3 reads TGCGCCAGCAGCGGGGGTATTAGCACAGATACGCAGTATTTT.